The 23 T cell receptor beta chains below were found in one sample sequenced in a study of OX40 agonist ivuxolimab in advanced cancers. To prepare the library, the immunoSEQ multiplex PCR assay was applied. Drawn from immuneACCESS, this table holds only the in-frame rearrangements with V and J called that TCRdb kept. Clones are partly lost; checked studies trace under half to an unresolved V gene and leave the rest unexplained. This sample lists about 48,000 clones; about four fifths were detected once. The ten top clones hold about 2.1% of the sample. This specimen consisted of CD4+ or CD8+ T cells sorted from blood, obtained in a trial of the OX40 agonist ivuxolimab. The receptors come from an adult with an advanced solid tumor such as melanoma, head and neck, liver or kidney cancer.

The V call is TRBV19, the J call TRBJ2-1; D possibly corresponds to TRBD2 (6 bases). Deletions cut 7 bases from V and 4 bases from J, with 11 bases between. Germline V lookup: CDR1 LNHDA, CDR2 SQIVND (reference sequence). The CDR3 spans 13 residues. CDR3 DNA: TGTGCCAGTACCATTAGCGGATACAATGAGCAGTTCTTC. Translated: CASTISGYNEQFF.

This chain uses TRBV7-3 with TRBJ1-2; 9 bases fit TRBD1. Germline CDR1 and CDR2: SGHTA and FQGTGA. V was pared by 5 bases and J by 8 bases, with 3 bases of the junction left unmatched. CDR3 size: 12 residues. Written as DNA, the CDR3 is TGTGCCAGCAGCACCGGACAGGGGGGCTACACCTTC. Translating gives CASSTGQGGYTF. Full variable domain (missing parts from reference TRBV7-3 and TRBJ1-2): GAGVSQTPSNKVTEKGKYVELRCDPISGHTALYWYRQSLGQGPEFLIYFQGTGAADDSGLPNDRFFAVRPEGSVSTLKIQRTERGDSAVYLCASSTGQGGYTFGSGTRLTVV.

The chain recombines TRBV14 with TRBJ2-5; 7 nucleotides line up with TRBD1. The germline V gene has CDR1 SGHDN and CDR2 FVKESK. The CDR3 is made up of 19 amino acids. V lost 0 bases and J lost 0; bases outside the gene matches: 13. CDR3 residues: CASSQDSRWTGEYQETQYF. The CDR3 nucleotides are TGTGCCAGCAGCCAAGATTCCCGTTGGACAGGCGAGTACCAAGAGACCCAGTACTTC.

Only a few counts were recorded for this clone. The rearrangement joins TRBV10-3 to TRBJ1-6; D is perhaps TRBD1 (5 bases). Trimming left V 10 bases short and J 1 base short, with 8 bases between. CDR3 length: 13 amino acids. From germline, CDR1 is ENHRY and CDR2 SYGVKD. The CDR3: CATGGSYNSPLHF. CDR3 nucleotide sequence: TGTGCCACCGGGGGGTCCTATAATTCACCCCTCCACTTT.

This sequence joins TRBV7-2 and TRBJ1-2; tentative D call: TRBD1 (5 bases). This CDR3 comprises 15 residues. The V and J ends lost 3 bases and 1 base respectively, with 12 bases between them. CDR1 and CDR2 (germline): SGHTA, FQGNSA. The CDR3 nucleotides read TGTGCCAGCAGCTTGGGCAGGGCAGTTAACTATGGCTACACCTTC. Translated: CASSLGRAVNYGYTF.

The rearrangement links TRBV6-1 to TRBJ1-2; TRBD1 is a possible D gene (6 bases). Germline V gene lookup returns CDR1 MNHNS and CDR2 SASEGT. The CDR3 spans 12 residues. V lost 6 bases to trimming and J lost 12 bases, with 17 bases between them. For the CDR3, the DNA is TGTGCCAGCAGCGGACAGACCTCCTGGCACACCTTC. This encodes CASSGQTSWHTF.

This chain joins TRBV29-1 and TRBJ2-3; D not certain. CDR1 is SQVTM and CDR2 is ANQGSEA in the germline V gene. The V end was cut by 3 bases, the J end by 0 bases, with 10 bases between. The CDR3 sequence is 14 residues long. The CDR3 spells CSVDSRKSTDTQYF. CDR3 DNA: TGCAGCGTTGACTCAAGAAAGAGCACAGATACGCAGTATTTT.

The CDR3 loop reads CASSPPGGNTEAFF. The CDR3 nucleotides read TGCGCCAGCAGCCCCCCGGGGGGGAACACTGAAGCTTTCTTT. The chain joins TRBV5-1 to TRBJ1-1, with D tentatively TRBD1 (5 bases). The CDR3 totals 14 residues. CDR1 and CDR2 from the germline V gene are SGHRS and YFSETQ. Trimming pared 4 bases from V and 1 base from J, leaving 11 bases between. The variable domain in full, with the rest retrieved from reference TRBV5-1 and TRBJ1-1, is KAGVTQTPRYLIKTRGQQVTLSCSPISGHRSVSWYQQTPGQGLQFLFEYFSETQRNKGNFPGRFSGRQFSNSRSEMNVSTLELGDSALYLCASSPPGGNTEAFFGQGTRLTVV.

The chain has TRBV18 and TRBJ2-3; tentative D call: TRBD2 (6 bases). Germline CDR1 KGHSH, CDR2 LQKENI. The length of the CDR3 is 15 residues. Trimming cost V 3 bases and J 6 bases, with 16 bases left between them. The CDR3 sequence: CASSPRGRGGDTQYF. The CDR3 region has the DNA TGTGCCAGCTCACCCCGAGGGCGTGGAGGGGATACGCAGTATTTT. The whole variable domain, filled in from reference TRBV18 and TRBJ2-3, reads NAGVMQNPRHLVRRRGQEARLRCSPMKGHSHVYWYRQLPEEGLKFMVYLQKENIIDESGMPKERFSAEFPKEGPSILRIQQVVRGDSAAYFCASSPRGRGGDTQYFGPGTRLTVL.

This clone has a single count. The chain combines TRBV18 with TRBJ1-5, with TRBD1 identical over 12 bases. The germline gives CDR1 KGHSH, CDR2 LQKENI. Trimming at V came to 3 bases and at J to 0 bases, leaving 3 bases not matched to a gene. This CDR3 region has 17 residues. This CDR3 is CASSPGQGASSNQPQHF. In DNA form, the CDR3 reads TGTGCCAGCTCACCGGGACAGGGGGCATCTAGCAATCAGCCCCAGCATTTT.

The chain links TRBV28 to TRBJ1-2, with D perhaps TRBD1 (5 bases). CDR1 MDHEN and CDR2 SYDVKM come from the germline V gene. The CDR3 covers 12 residues. V lost 8 bases and J lost 5, with 12 bases in between. CDR3 amino acids: CASSRGGYGYTF. The DNA for the CDR3 is TGTGCCAGCTCGAGGGGTGGATATGGCTACACCTTC.

There are a few counts of this clone. The chain uses TRBV6-1 and TRBJ1-2; D gene uncertain. CDR1 MNHNS and CDR2 SASEGT come from the germline V gene. Trimming removed 4 bases from V and 7 bases from J, with 22 bases in between. This CDR3 contains 16 residues. CDR3: CASSARTPGTGSGYTF. CDR3 DNA: TGTGCCAGCAGTGCCCGAACCCCAGGTACTGGGAGTGGCTACACCTTC.

This clone was seen just once. This chain joins TRBV6-4 and TRBJ2-1; 11 bases line up with TRBD2. The trim removed 5 bases at V and 3 bases at J, leaving 3 bases unmatched. In germline, CDR1 is MRHNA, CDR2 SNTAGT. The CDR3 extends over 15 amino acids. The CDR3 sequence: CASSLAGGGYNEQFF. CDR3 sequence (DNA): TGTGCCAGCAGTCTAGCGGGAGGTGGCTACAATGAGCAGTTCTTC.

The J gene is TRBJ1-1, the V gene TRBV5-1, with a possible D match to TRBD1 (5 bases). V was shortened by 1 base and J by 1 base, with 5 bases between the two germline ends. This CDR3 is 13 amino acids long. Germline assignment: CDR1 SGHRS and CDR2 YFSETQ. The CDR3 DNA follows: TGCGCCAGCAGCTTGCAGGGGAACACTGAAGCTTTCTTT. Translated, it gives CASSLQGNTEAFF. The variable domain in full, with the rest retrieved from reference TRBV5-1 and TRBJ1-1, is KAGVTQTPRYLIKTRGQQVTLSCSPISGHRSVSWYQQTPGQGLQFLFEYFSETQRNKGNFPGRFSGRQFSNSRSEMNVSTLELGDSALYLCASSLQGNTEAFFGQGTRLTVV.

This clone was detected only once. The genes are TRBV15 and TRBJ2-1; TRBD2 matches 7 bases. CDR1 and CDR2 from the germline V gene are LNHNV and YYDKDF (reference sequence). CDR3 length equals 13 residues. V lost 1 base to trimming and J lost 10 bases; unmatched junction nucleotides: 4. CDR3 nucleotide sequence: TGTGCCACCAGCAGAGGGGAGGGTCGCGAGCAGTTCTTC. Residues: CATSRGEGREQFF. Variable domain in full (rest from reference TRBV15 and TRBJ2-1): DAMVIQNPRYQVTQFGKPVTLSCSQTLNHNVMYWYQQKSSQAPKLLFHYYDKDFNNEADTPDNFQSRRPNTSFCFLDIRSPGLGDTAMYLCATSRGEGREQFFGPGTRLTVL.

This chain links TRBV30 with TRBJ2-5, with D hard to call. Per the germline V gene, CDR1 is GTSNPN and CDR2 is SVGIG (reference sequence). CDR3 length: 13 residues. V lost 0 bases and J 5 bases, leaving 10 bases between the germline ends. CDR3 amino acids: CAWSVRGSETQYF. In DNA, the CDR3 is TGTGCCTGGAGTGTAAGAGGTTCGGAGACCCAGTACTTC.

V is TRBV19 and J is TRBJ1-1; D call uncertain. This CDR3 region has 15 residues. Germline V lookup: CDR1 LNHDA, CDR2 SQIVND (reference sequence). Trimming removed 3 bases from V and 1 base from J, with 12 bases in between. The CDR3 nucleotides are TGTGCCAGTAGTATCCTTCCCGGGTGGAACACTGAAGCTTTCTTT. This sequence encodes CASSILPGWNTEAFF.

The chain links TRBV7-3 to TRBJ2-1; TRBD2 aligns across 12 bases. CDR1 SGHTA and CDR2 FQGTGA come from the germline V gene. V dropped 1 base and J dropped 8; count of bases not matched to a gene: 6. The CDR3 is 16 residues long. CDR3 residues: CASSLKLAGGPDEQFF. The CDR3, as DNA: TGTGCCAGCAGCTTAAAGCTAGCGGGAGGGCCGGATGAGCAGTTCTTC.

The V and J genes are TRBV19 and TRBJ1-5, with D possibly matching TRBD1 (5 bases). The CDR3 runs to 13 residues. Per germline, CDR1 LNHDA and CDR2 SQIVND (reference sequence). The V gene lost 9 bases and the J gene lost 6 bases, with 15 bases spanning the gap. This chain's CDR3 is CASYGGLSQPQHF. Written as DNA, the CDR3 is TGTGCCAGCTACGGGGGATTGAGTCAGCCCCAGCATTTT.

The chain couples TRBV7-9 to TRBJ1-2; weak D call: TRBD1 (6 bases). The germline CDR1 and CDR2 sequences are SEHNR and FQNEAQ (reference sequence). The CDR3 totals 16 residues. Trimming left V 2 bases short and J 5 bases short, with 18 bases between. The CDR3 is CASSLTTGPARYGYTF. The CDR3 DNA sequence: TGTGCCAGCAGCTTAACCACAGGGCCCGCTAGGTATGGCTACACCTTC.

Here the CDR3 DNA reads TGCGCCAGCAGCCAAGATGGCCCCCACAGTGCAGACAAAAACATTCAGTACTTC. The encoded protein is CASSQDGPHSADKNIQYF. V and J are TRBV4-1 and TRBJ2-4; D gene unclear. CDR1 is MGHRA and CDR2 is YSYEKL in the germline V gene. The CDR3 loop spans 18 amino acids. The V gene lost 0 bases and the J gene lost 3 bases, with 18 bases spanning the gap.

The gene calls are TRBV7-3 and TRBJ2-1; D might be TRBD2 (5 bases). V was cut by 5 bases and J by 2 bases, with 13 bases left in between. CDR1 and CDR2 from the germline V gene are SGHTA and FQGTGA. The CDR3 runs to 15 residues. The chain's CDR3 is CASSPQPGTYNEQFF. CDR3 bases: TGTGCCAGCAGCCCCCAGCCGGGGACCTACAATGAGCAGTTCTTC.

The rearrangement links TRBV19 to TRBJ2-1; 7 positions agree with TRBD1. The V gene's germline CDR1 is LNHDA and CDR2 SQIVND (reference sequence). The CDR3 consists of 15 residues. The V gene end was trimmed by 1 base and the J gene end by 6 bases; junction bases not matched to a gene: 6. The CDR3 loop is CASSIGGQNRNEQFF. CDR3 sequence (DNA): TGTGCCAGTAGTATAGGGGGACAGAACCGCAATGAGCAGTTCTTC.